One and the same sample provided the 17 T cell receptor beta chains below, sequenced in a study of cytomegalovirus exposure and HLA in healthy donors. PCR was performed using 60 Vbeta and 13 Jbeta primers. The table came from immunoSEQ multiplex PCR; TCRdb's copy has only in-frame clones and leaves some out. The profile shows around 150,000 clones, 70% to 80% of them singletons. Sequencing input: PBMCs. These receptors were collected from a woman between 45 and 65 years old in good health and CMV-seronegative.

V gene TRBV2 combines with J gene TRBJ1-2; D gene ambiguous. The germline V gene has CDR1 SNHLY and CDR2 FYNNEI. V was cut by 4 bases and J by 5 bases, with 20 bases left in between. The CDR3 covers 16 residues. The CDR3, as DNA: TGTGCCAGCAGTGTGGAAGGAGTCACCCCGGCATATGGCTACACCTTC. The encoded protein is CASSVEGVTPAYGYTF. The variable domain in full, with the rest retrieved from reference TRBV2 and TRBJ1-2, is EPEVTQTPSHQVTQMGQEVILRCVPISNHLYFYWYRQILGQKVEFLVSFYNNEISEKSEIFDDQFSVERPDGSNFTLKIRSTKLEDSAMYFCASSVEGVTPAYGYTFGSGTRLTVV.

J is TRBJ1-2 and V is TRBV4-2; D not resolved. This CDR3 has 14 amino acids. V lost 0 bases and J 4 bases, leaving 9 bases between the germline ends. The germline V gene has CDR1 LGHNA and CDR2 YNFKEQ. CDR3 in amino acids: CASSQDGSGYGYTF. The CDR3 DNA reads TGTGCCAGCAGCCAAGATGGTAGCGGCTATGGCTACACCTTC.

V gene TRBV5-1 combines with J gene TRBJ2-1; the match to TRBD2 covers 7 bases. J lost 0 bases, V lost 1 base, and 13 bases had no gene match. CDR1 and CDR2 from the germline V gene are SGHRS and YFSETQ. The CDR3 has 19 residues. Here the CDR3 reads CASSLRGGAGRSSYNEQFF. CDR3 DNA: TGCGCCAGCAGCTTGAGGGGAGGGGCGGGACGGAGCTCCTACAATGAGCAGTTCTTC.

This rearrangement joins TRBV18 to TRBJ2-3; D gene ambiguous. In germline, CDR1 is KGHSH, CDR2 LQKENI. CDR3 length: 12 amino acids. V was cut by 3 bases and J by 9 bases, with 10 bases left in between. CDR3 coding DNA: TGTGCCAGCTCACCCCTACTTCCGACGCAGTATTTT. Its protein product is CASSPLLPTQYF.

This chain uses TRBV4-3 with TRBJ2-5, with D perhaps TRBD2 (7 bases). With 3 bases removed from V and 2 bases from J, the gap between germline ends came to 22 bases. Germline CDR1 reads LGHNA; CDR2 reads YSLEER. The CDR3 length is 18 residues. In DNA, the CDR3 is TGCGCCAGCAGCCAGACGCGTGGGGGGGGCGGGATTCAAGAGACCCAGTACTTC. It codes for CASSQTRGGGGIQETQYF.

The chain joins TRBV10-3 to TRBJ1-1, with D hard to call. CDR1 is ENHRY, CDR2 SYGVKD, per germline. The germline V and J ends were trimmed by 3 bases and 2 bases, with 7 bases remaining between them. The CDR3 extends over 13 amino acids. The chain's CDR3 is CAISDGRNTEAFF. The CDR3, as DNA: TGTGCCATCAGTGATGGGAGAAACACTGAAGCTTTCTTT.

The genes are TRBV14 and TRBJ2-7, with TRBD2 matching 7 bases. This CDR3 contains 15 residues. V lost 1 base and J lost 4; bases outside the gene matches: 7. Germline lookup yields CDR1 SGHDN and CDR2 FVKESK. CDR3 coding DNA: TGTGCCAGCAGCCAAGGTAAGTGGGGGGGATACGAGCAGTACTTC. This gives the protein CASSQGKWGGYEQYF. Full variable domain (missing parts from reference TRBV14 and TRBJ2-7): EAGVTQFPSHSVIEKGQTVTLRCDPISGHDNLYWYRRVMGKEIKFLLHFVKESKQDESGMPNNRFLAERTGGTYSTLKVQPAELEDSGVYFCASSQGKWGGYEQYFGPGTRLTVT.

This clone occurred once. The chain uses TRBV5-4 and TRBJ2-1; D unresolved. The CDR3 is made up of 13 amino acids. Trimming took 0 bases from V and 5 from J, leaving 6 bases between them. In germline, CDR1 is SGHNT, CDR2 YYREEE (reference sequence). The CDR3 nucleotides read TGTGCCAGCAGCTTGGAGCCCAACAATGAGCAGTTCTTC. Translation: CASSLEPNNEQFF.

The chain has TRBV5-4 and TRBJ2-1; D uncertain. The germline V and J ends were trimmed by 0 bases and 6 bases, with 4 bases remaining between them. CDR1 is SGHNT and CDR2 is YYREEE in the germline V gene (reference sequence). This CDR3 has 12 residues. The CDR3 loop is CASSLAGNEQFF. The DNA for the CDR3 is TGTGCCAGCAGCTTGGCCGGCAATGAGCAGTTCTTC.

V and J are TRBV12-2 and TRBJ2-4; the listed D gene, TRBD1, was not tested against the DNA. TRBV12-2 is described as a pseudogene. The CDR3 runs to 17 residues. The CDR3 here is CASRPGARQWGKNIQYF. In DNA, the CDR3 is TGTGCAAGTCGCCCGGGTGCCCGACAGTGGGGAAAAAACATTCAGTACTTC.

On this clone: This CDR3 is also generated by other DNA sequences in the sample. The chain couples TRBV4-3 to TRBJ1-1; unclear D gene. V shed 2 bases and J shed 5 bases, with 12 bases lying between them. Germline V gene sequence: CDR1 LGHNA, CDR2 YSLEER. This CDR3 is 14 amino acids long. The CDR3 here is CASSQRRGETEAFF. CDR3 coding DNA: TGCGCCAGCAGCCAAAGACGTGGGGAGACTGAAGCTTTCTTT.

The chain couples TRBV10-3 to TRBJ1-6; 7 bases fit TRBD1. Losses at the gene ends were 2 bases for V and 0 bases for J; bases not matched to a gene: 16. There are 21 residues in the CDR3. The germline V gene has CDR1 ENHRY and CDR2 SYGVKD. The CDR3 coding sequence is TGTGCCATCAGTGAGATAGGGGGCCGGAGTCGGGGCAGCTCCTATAATTCACCCCTCCACTTT. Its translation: CAISEIGGRSRGSSYNSPLHF.

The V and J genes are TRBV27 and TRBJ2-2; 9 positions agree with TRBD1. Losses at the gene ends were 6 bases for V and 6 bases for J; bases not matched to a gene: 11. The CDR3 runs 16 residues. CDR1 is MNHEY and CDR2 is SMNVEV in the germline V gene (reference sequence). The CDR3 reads CASSSTPQGASGELFF. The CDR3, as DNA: TGTGCCAGCAGCTCTACCCCACAGGGGGCGTCCGGGGAGCTGTTTTTT.

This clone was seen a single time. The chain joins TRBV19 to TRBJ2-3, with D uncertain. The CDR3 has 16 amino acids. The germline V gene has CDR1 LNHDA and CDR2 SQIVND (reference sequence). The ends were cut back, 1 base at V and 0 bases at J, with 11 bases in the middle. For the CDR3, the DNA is TGTGCCAGTAGTATAGGTAGAAGTCCTAGCACAGATACGCAGTATTTT. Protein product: CASSIGRSPSTDTQYF. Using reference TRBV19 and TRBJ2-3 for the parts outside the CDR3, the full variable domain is DGGITQSPKYLFRKEGQNVTLSCEQNLNHDAMYWYRQDPGQGLRLIYYSQIVNDFQKGDIAEGYSVSREKKESFPLTVTSAQKNPTAFYLCASSIGRSPSTDTQYFGPGTRLTVL.

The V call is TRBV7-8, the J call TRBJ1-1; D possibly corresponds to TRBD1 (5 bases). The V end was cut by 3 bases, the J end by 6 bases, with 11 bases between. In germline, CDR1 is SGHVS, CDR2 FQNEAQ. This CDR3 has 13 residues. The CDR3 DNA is TGTGCCAGCAGCTTCCAGGGTAACCCTGAAGCTTTCTTT. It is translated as CASSFQGNPEAFF.

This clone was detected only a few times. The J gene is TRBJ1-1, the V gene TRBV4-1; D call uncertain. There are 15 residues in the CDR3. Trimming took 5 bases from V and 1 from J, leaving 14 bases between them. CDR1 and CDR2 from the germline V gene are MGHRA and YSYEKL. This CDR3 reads CASSVVQSKNTEAFF. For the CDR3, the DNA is TGCGCCAGCAGCGTAGTTCAAAGTAAGAACACTGAAGCTTTCTTT.

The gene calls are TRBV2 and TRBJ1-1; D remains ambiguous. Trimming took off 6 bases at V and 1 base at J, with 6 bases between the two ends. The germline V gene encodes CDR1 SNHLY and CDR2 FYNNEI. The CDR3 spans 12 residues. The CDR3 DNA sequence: TGTGCCAGCAGCACACAGAACACTGAAGCTTTCTTT. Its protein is CASSTQNTEAFF.